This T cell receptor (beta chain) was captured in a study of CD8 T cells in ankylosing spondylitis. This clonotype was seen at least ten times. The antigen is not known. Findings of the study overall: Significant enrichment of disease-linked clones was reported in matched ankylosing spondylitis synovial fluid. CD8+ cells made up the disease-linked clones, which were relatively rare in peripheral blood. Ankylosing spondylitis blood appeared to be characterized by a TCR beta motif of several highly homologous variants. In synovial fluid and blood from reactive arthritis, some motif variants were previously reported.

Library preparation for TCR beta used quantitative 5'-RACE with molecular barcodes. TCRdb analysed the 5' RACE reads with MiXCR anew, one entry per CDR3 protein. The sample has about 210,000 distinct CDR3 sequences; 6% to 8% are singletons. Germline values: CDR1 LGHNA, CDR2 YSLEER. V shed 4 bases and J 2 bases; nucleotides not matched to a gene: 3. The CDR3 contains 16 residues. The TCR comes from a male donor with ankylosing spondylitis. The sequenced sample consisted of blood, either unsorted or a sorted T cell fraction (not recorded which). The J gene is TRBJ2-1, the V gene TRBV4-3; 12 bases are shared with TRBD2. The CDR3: CASSPWTSGTYNEQFF. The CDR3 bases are TGCGCCAGCAGCCCTTGGACTAGCGGGACCTACAATGAGCAGTTCTTC.